Below are 30 T cell receptor beta chains sequenced from a single sample in a study of blood T cell repertoires in COVID-19. Clones were sequenced by immunoSEQ multiplex PCR, and TCRdb holds only the in-frame ones, with some missing. The sample records some 110,000 clones, around 90% being singletons. Sequences were obtained from peripheral blood. These receptors came from a human donor in a cohort sampled during active COVID-19.

The sample holds a few counts of this clone. This rearrangement joins TRBV18 to TRBJ2-1; TRBD1 is a possible D gene (6 bases). Trimming removed 5 bases at V and 8 bases at J, with 7 bases between. This CDR3 comprises 11 residues. Germline values: CDR1 KGHSH, CDR2 LQKENI. The CDR3 protein is CASSKGDEQFF. The CDR3 DNA reads as TGTGCCAGCTCAAAGGGGGATGAGCAGTTCTTC.

The chain joins TRBV15 to TRBJ1-6; D remains ambiguous. This CDR3 comprises 17 residues. V was shortened by 3 bases and J by 9 bases, with 21 bases between the two germline ends. In germline, CDR1 is LNHNV, CDR2 YYDKDF (reference sequence). The CDR3 nucleotides are TGTGCCACCAGCAGTCCCCCTCTTGGAGGATTGGGTTCACCCCTCCACTTT. It yields the protein CATSSPPLGGLGSPLHF.

The genes are TRBV5-4 and TRBJ1-6; 7 nucleotides align to TRBD1. CDR1 and CDR2 (germline): SGHNT, YYREEE (reference sequence). This CDR3 comprises 14 residues. Trimming cost V 4 bases and J 10 bases; bases outside gene matches: 8. The CDR3 DNA is TGTGCCAGCAGCGCGGGGACAGTATGGTCACCCCTCCACTTT. Amino acid sequence: CASSAGTVWSPLHF.

The chain couples TRBV19 to TRBJ1-5; possible D gene TRBD1, 6 bases. This CDR3 is built from 17 residues. The V end lost 0 bases, the J end lost 0 bases, and 12 bases lay between the germline ends. The germline V gene has CDR1 LNHDA and CDR2 SQIVND (reference sequence). The CDR3: CASSIEPGQDSNQPQHF. CDR3 DNA: TGTGCCAGTAGTATAGAACCGGGACAAGATAGCAATCAGCCCCAGCATTTT.

The V gene is TRBV6-5, the J gene TRBJ2-5; 7 nucleotides align to TRBD1. The V gene end was trimmed by 6 bases and the J gene end by 2 bases; junction bases not matched to a gene: 3. CDR1 is MNHEY and CDR2 is SVGAGI in the germline V gene. The CDR3 contains 13 residues. CDR3 sequence: CASRATGQETQYF. The CDR3 DNA sequence: TGTGCCAGCAGGGCGACAGGGCAAGAGACCCAGTACTTC.

The chain carries TRBV6-6 and TRBJ2-1, with TRBD2 identical over 13 bases. The V gene end was trimmed by 5 bases and the J gene end by 4 bases; junction bases not matched to a gene: 8. Germline V gives CDR1 MNHNY, CDR2 SVGAGI (reference sequence). The CDR3 runs 17 residues. The CDR3 loop reads CASSPGTSGALYNEQFF. The CDR3 bases are TGTGCCAGCAGTCCGGGGACTAGCGGGGCCCTATACAATGAGCAGTTCTTC.

This chain connects TRBV10-1 to TRBJ2-3, with D possibly TRBD2 on 6 matching bases. The CDR3 runs 15 residues. Trimming removed 2 bases at V and 2 bases at J, with 11 bases between. The germline V gene has CDR1 WNHNN and CDR2 SYGVQD (reference sequence). The CDR3, as DNA: TGCGCCAGCAGTGAGGCGGGACCTACCACAGATACGCAGTATTTT. It translates to CASSEAGPTTDTQYF.

V is TRBV12-3 or TRBV12-4 and J is TRBJ1-4; D is ambiguous. The CDR3 extends over 13 amino acids. Trimming cost V 3 bases and J 7 bases, with 9 bases left between them. This CDR3 is CASSFGEGEKLFF. Written as DNA, the CDR3 is TGTGCCAGCAGTTTCGGGGAAGGTGAAAAACTGTTTTTT.

Note on this clone: A junction end diverges from the germline sequence, so it may reflect a read error. V gene TRBV11-1 combines with J gene TRBJ2-1; no reliable D call. The CDR3 length is 16 residues. Germline V gene sequence: CDR1 SGHAT, CDR2 FQDESV (reference sequence). This chain's CDR3 is CASSVAVRSSYNEQFF. In nucleotides, the CDR3 is TGTGCCAGCAGCGTAGCCGTCCGGAGCTCCTACAATGAGCAGTTCTTC.

This rearrangement joins TRBV5-4 to TRBJ2-7; the match to TRBD1 covers 12 bases. The ends lost 4 bases at V and 2 bases at J; junction bases unmatched: 4. The CDR3 has 15 amino acids. Per germline, CDR1 SGHNT and CDR2 YYREEE (reference sequence). DNA of the CDR3: TGTGCCAGCAGCCCGGGACAGGGGGCAACCTACGAGCAGTACTTC. Its translation is CASSPGQGATYEQYF.

The chain joins TRBV5-1 to TRBJ1-2; D unresolved. The CDR3 consists of 12 residues. V lost 0 bases and J 6 bases, leaving 6 bases between the germline ends. Looked up from germline, CDR1 is SGHRS and CDR2 is YFSETQ. The CDR3 region is CASSLAGNGYTF. The DNA for the CDR3 is TGCGCCAGCAGCTTGGCCGGTAATGGCTACACCTTC.

In DNA form, the CDR3 reads TGTGCCAGCTCACCACTTTCTAGCGACGAGCAGTACTTC. It specifies CASSPLSSDEQYF. V and J are TRBV18 and TRBJ2-7, with D perhaps matching TRBD2 (6 bases). The CDR3 extends over 13 amino acids. The germline gives CDR1 KGHSH, CDR2 LQKENI. V was pared by 1 base and J by 5 bases, with 9 bases between.

The rearrangement joins TRBV29-1 to TRBJ1-3; no firm D call. This CDR3 has 13 residues. Deletions cut 7 bases from V and 3 bases from J, with 13 bases between. The germline CDR1 and CDR2 sequences are SQVTM and ANQGSEA. The CDR3 loop reads CSGLSGYGNTIYF. CDR3 DNA: TGCAGCGGTCTTTCAGGATATGGAAACACCATATATTTT.

The chain joins TRBV5-1 to TRBJ2-2, with 15 bases fitting TRBD2. CDR1 SGHRS and CDR2 YFSETQ come from the germline V gene. CDR3 length equals 18 residues. V lost 5 bases to trimming and J lost 2 bases; unmatched junction nucleotides: 7. The CDR3 DNA is TGCGCCAGCAGGGAACCGGGACTAGCGGGAGGAAACACCGGGGAGCTGTTTTTT. Translated, it gives CASREPGLAGGNTGELFF.

The rearrangement joins TRBV6-5 to TRBJ2-7, with D hard to call. Germline V gene data show CDR1 as MNHEY and CDR2 as SVGAGI. This CDR3 region has 14 residues. The V gene lost 5 bases and the J gene lost 0 bases, with 11 bases spanning the gap. CDR3: CASSPTTSSYEQYF. The CDR3 region has the DNA TGTGCCAGCAGTCCGACAACGAGCTCCTACGAGCAGTACTTC.

The gene calls are TRBV7-3 and TRBJ2-5; maybe TRBD2 (5 bases). The germline CDR1 and CDR2 sequences are SGHTA and FQGTGA. Trimming stripped 8 bases from V and 9 bases from J, with 22 bases between. The CDR3 covers 14 residues. The CDR3 nucleotides are TGTGCCAGCCAACTTGTGGCCGGGGAAGGAGCCCAGTACTTC. This sequence encodes CASQLVAGEGAQYF.

J is TRBJ1-5 and V is TRBV28; 7 bases align to TRBD1. The J segment lost 0 bases and the V segment lost 8 bases, leaving 10 bases of the junction unmatched. CDR1 and CDR2 from the germline V gene are MDHEN and SYDVKM. The CDR3 sequence is 16 residues long. The CDR3 DNA sequence: TGTGCCAGCTTAAAAGGGGACAGTTATAGCAATCAGCCCCAGCATTTT. Encoded protein: CASLKGDSYSNQPQHF.

This clone appeared a single time. The V and J genes are TRBV7-7 and TRBJ2-5; D may be TRBD2 (6 bases). Trimming removed 8 bases at V and 1 base at J, with 8 bases between. In germline, CDR1 is SSHAT, CDR2 FNYEAQ (reference sequence). CDR3 size: 12 residues. The CDR3, as DNA: TGTGCCAGCGGGGGGATCCAAGAGACCCAGTACTTC. It specifies CASGGIQETQYF. Based on the CDR3 plus reference TRBV7-7 and TRBJ2-5, the full variable domain is GAGVSQSPRYKVTKRGQDVTLRCDPISSHATLYWYQQALGQGPEFLTYFNYEAQPDKSGLPSDRFSAERPEGSISTLTIQRTEQRDSAMYRCASGGIQETQYFGPGTRLLVL.

This sequence joins TRBV19 and TRBJ2-7; D ambiguous. The CDR3 has 15 amino acids. Per the germline V gene, CDR1 is LNHDA and CDR2 is SQIVND (reference sequence). The V end lost 6 bases, the J end lost 0 bases, and 15 bases lay between the germline ends. The CDR3 spells CASSPADFGSYEQYF. The CDR3 DNA reads as TGTGCCAGTAGCCCCGCGGATTTCGGCTCCTACGAGCAGTACTTC.

As regards this clone: The germline gene is not matched at one end of the junction; a read error may be the cause. The chain uses TRBV7-7 and TRBJ2-2; D is possibly TRBD1 (6 bases). This CDR3 has 15 residues. Germline loops: CDR1 SSHAT, CDR2 FNYEAQ (reference sequence). The CDR3 protein is CASSTQGPNTGELFF. As DNA, the CDR3 is TGTGCTAGCAGCACCCAGGGGCCCAACACCGGGGAGCTGTTTTTT.

The chain recombines TRBV19 with TRBJ2-5; TRBD2 matches 14 bases. With 4 bases clipped from V and 4 bases from J, the junction kept 8 bases outside the gene matches. The CDR3 is made up of 17 amino acids. Germline assignment: CDR1 LNHDA and CDR2 SQIVND (reference sequence). Here the CDR3 reads CASSTGTSGRLGETQYF. CDR3 in DNA: TGTGCCAGTAGTACCGGGACTAGCGGGAGACTAGGAGAGACCCAGTACTTC.

The chain joins TRBV6-6 to TRBJ1-1; TRBD1 matches 9 bases. The CDR3 is 15 amino acids. The V and J ends lost 5 bases and 5 bases, in that order; junction bases with no gene match: 9. The germline V gene encodes CDR1 MNHNY and CDR2 SVGAGI (reference sequence). The DNA of the CDR3 is TGTGCCAGCAGTGCAATACAGGGGGCATCGACTGAAGCTTTCTTT. Its protein product is CASSAIQGASTEAFF.

V and J are TRBV19 and TRBJ2-7; the match to TRBD1 covers 10 bases. The CDR3 contains 14 residues. The V gene end was trimmed by 3 bases and the J gene end by 3 bases; junction bases not matched to a gene: 2. Germline values: CDR1 LNHDA, CDR2 SQIVND (reference sequence). DNA for the CDR3: TGTGCCAGTAGTATCGGGACAGGGGACTACGAGCAGTACTTC. This encodes CASSIGTGDYEQYF.

The chain joins TRBV5-6 to TRBJ2-7; no clear D. Trimming took off 4 bases at V and 2 bases at J, with 13 bases between the two ends. Germline-derived CDR1 and CDR2 are SGHDT and YYEEEE. This CDR3 region has 14 residues. For the CDR3, the DNA is TGTGCCAGCAGCAGAACACCGTTTCCCTACGAGCAGTACTTC. It codes for CASSRTPFPYEQYF.

The V gene is TRBV27, the J gene TRBJ2-3, with TRBD2 as a possible D gene (7 bases). Looked up from germline, CDR1 is MNHEY and CDR2 is SMNVEV (reference sequence). This CDR3 contains 16 residues. The V end was cut by 2 bases, the J end by 1 base, with 13 bases between. The CDR3 region is CASSLGGARGTDTQYF. The CDR3 nucleotides read TGTGCCAGCAGTTTAGGGGGGGCGCGGGGCACAGATACGCAGTATTTT.

This clone was detected only a few times. The rearrangement links TRBV11-3 to TRBJ2-1; 8 nucleotides match TRBD2. J was trimmed by 4 bases and V by 1 base; bases with no gene match: 9. Germline V gene data show CDR1 as SGHNT and CDR2 as YENEEA. CDR3 size: 17 residues. CDR3 loop: CASSLGGAGVSYNEQFF. CDR3 coding DNA: TGTGCCAGCAGCTTAGGGGGAGCGGGAGTTTCTTACAATGAGCAGTTCTTC.

In DNA, the CDR3 is TGTGCCAGCAGTTACGGGGCTAGCGACCTCTCCTACGAGCAGTACTTC. It translates to CASSYGASDLSYEQYF. The chain couples TRBV6-5 to TRBJ2-7; possibly TRBD2 for D (6 bases). V was pared by 2 bases and J by 0 bases, with 14 bases between. Germline CDR1 is MNHEY and CDR2 is SVGAGI. This CDR3 comprises 16 residues.

The chain is built from TRBV18 and TRBJ2-7; maybe TRBD2 (6 bases). V was trimmed by 2 bases and J by 3 bases, leaving 17 bases between them. The CDR3 consists of 16 residues. From germline, CDR1 is KGHSH and CDR2 LQKENI. CDR3 loop: CASSPSRGSGFYEQYF. CDR3 sequence (DNA): TGTGCCAGCTCACCATCTCGGGGTAGCGGATTCTACGAGCAGTACTTC.

The chain has TRBV19 and TRBJ2-5, with D tentatively TRBD2 (6 bases). Germline V gene lookup returns CDR1 LNHDA and CDR2 SQIVND (reference sequence). Trimming took off 7 bases at V and 1 base at J, with 16 bases between the two ends. This CDR3 is built from 15 residues. The CDR3 DNA is TGTGCCAGTATGGACTGGGGCGGGGCCCAAGAGACCCAGTACTTC. It encodes CASMDWGGAQETQYF. Based on the CDR3 plus reference TRBV19 and TRBJ2-5, the full variable domain is DGGITQSPKYLFRKEGQNVTLSCEQNLNHDAMYWYRQDPGQGLRLIYYSQIVNDFQKGDIAEGYSVSREKKESFPLTVTSAQKNPTAFYLCASMDWGGAQETQYFGPGTRLLVL.

The chain combines TRBV29-1 with TRBJ1-1, with D tentatively TRBD1 (5 bases). V gave up 6 bases and J gave up 0 bases, with 14 bases separating them. CDR1 is SQVTM and CDR2 is ANQGSEA in the germline V gene. The CDR3 is 14 amino acids. The CDR3 here is CSVHGGVLNTEAFF. The DNA for the CDR3 is TGCAGCGTCCATGGAGGGGTGCTGAACACTGAAGCTTTCTTT.